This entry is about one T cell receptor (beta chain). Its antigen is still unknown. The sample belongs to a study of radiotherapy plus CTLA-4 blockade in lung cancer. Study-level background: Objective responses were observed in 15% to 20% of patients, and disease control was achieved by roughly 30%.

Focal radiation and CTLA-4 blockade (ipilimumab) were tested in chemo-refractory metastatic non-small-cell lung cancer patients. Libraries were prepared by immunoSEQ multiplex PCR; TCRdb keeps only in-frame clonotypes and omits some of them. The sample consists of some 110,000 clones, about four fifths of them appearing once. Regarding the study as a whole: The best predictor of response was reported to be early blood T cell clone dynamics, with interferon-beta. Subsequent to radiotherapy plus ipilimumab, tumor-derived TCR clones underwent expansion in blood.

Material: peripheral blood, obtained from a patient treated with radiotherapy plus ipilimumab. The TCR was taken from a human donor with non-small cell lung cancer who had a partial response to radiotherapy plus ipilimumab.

The CDR3 spells CASSYPGQQFSSTDTQYF. The CDR3 DNA is TGTGCCAGCAGCTACCCGGGACAGCAATTTTCTAGCACAGATACGCAGTATTTT. The rearrangement uses TRBV5-4 and TRBJ2-3; TRBD1 matches 7 bases. V was clipped by 3 bases and J by 0 bases; unmatched bases: 13. This CDR3 contains 18 residues. Looked up from germline, CDR1 is SGHNT and CDR2 is YYREEE (reference sequence).